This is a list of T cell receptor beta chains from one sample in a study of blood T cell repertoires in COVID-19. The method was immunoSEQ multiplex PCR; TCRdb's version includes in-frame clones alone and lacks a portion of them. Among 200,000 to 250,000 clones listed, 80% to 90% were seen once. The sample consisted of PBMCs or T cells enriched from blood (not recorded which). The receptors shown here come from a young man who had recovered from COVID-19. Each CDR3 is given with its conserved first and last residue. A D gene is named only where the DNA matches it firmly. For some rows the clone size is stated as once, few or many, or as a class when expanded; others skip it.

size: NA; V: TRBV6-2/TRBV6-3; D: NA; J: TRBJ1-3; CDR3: CASSYSDIRRDSPGNTIYF; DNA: TGTGCCAGCAGTTACTCGGATATTAGACGAGACTCTCCTGGAAACACCATATATTTT
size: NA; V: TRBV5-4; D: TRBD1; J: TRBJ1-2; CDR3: CASSRGQGENGYTF; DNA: TGTGCCAGCAGCCGGGGACAGGGGGAGAATGGCTACACCTTC
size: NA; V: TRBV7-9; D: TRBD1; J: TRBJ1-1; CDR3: CASSLGMRDRYMNTEAFF; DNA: TGTGCCAGCAGCTTAGGAATGCGGGACAGATACATGAACACTGAAGCTTTCTTT
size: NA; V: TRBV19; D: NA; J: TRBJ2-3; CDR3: CASSPRVSTDTQYF; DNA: TGTGCCAGTAGTCCACGGGTCTCCACAGATACGCAGTATTTT
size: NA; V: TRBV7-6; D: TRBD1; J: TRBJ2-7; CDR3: CASSPQRGQGTGEQYF; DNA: TGTGCCAGCAGCCCTCAGCGGGGACAGGGGACCGGCGAGCAGTACTTC
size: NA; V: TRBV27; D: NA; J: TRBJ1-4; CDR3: CASSPRGGGGEKLFF; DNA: TGTGCCAGCAGTCCGCGGGGTGGGGGAGGTGAAAAACTGTTTTTT
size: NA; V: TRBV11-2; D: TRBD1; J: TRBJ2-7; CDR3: CASNSGTGEDEQYF; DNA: TGTGCCAGCAACTCCGGGACAGGCGAGGACGAGCAGTACTTC
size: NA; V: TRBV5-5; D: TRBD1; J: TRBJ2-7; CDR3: CASSTPGRDRSYEQYF; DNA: TGTGCCAGCAGCACGCCGGGCCGGGACAGGTCCTACGAGCAGTACTTC
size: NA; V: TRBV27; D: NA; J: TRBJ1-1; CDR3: CASSTHRRILNTEAFF; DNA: TGTGCCAGCAGTACACACAGGAGAATTCTGAACACTGAAGCTTTCTTT
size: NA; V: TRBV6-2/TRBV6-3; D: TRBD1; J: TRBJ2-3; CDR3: CASSRGTGGAADTQYF; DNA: TGTGCCAGCAGCCGCGGGACAGGGGGCGCGGCAGATACGCAGTATTTT
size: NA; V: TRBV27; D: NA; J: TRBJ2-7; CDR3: CASSLYTQGRETKEQYF; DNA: TGTGCCAGCAGTTTATACACCCAGGGTAGAGAAACGAAGGAGCAGTACTTC
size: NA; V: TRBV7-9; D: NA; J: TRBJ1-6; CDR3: CASSLESGYNSPLHF; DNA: TGTGCCAGCAGCTTAGAGTCGGGGTATAATTCACCCCTCCACTTT
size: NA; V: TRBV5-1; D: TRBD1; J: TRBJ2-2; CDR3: CASAGQGVPGELFF; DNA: TGCGCCAGCGCGGGACAGGGGGTCCCCGGGGAGCTGTTTTTT
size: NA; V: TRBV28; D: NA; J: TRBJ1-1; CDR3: CASREGGQVGNTEAFF; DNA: TGTGCCAGCAGGGAGGGGGGGCAGGTTGGGAACACTGAAGCTTTCTTT
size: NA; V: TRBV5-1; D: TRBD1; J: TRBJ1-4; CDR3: CASSRDRGEKLFF; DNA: TGCGCCAGCAGCCGTGACAGGGGCGAAAAACTGTTTTTT
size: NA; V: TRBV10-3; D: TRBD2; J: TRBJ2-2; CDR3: CAISGVTLVAGGSGELFF; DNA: TGTGCCATCAGTGGAGTAACATTGGTAGCGGGAGGGTCCGGGGAGCTGTTTTTT
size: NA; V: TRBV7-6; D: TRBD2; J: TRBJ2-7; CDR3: CASSSPQSGSNNEQYF; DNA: TGTGCCAGCAGCTCACCCCAAAGCGGGAGTAACAACGAGCAGTACTTC
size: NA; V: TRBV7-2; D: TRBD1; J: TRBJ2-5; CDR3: CASSFSGTGGGETQYF; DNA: TGTGCCAGCAGCTTCTCCGGGACAGGGGGCGGAGAGACCCAGTACTTC
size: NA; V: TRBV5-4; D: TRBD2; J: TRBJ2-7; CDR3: CASRSQRGLTYEQYF; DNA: TGTGCCAGCAGATCGCAAAGGGGACTAACCTACGAGCAGTACTTC
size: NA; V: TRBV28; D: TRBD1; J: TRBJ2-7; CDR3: CASSPPRQGTYEQYF; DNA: TGTGCCAGCAGTCCCCCCCGACAGGGAACCTACGAGCAGTACTTC
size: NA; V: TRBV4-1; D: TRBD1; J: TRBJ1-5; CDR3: CASSQGTGGILQPQHF; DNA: TGCGCCAGCAGCCAAGGGACAGGGGGAATTCTTCAGCCCCAGCATTTT
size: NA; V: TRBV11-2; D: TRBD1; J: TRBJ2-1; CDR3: CASSHLGTGGTNEQFF; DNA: TGTGCCAGCAGCCACCTAGGGACAGGGGGCACGAATGAGCAGTTCTTC
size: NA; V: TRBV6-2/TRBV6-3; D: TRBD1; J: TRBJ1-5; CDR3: CASSYFPGQRYSNQPQHF; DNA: TGTGCCAGCAGTTACTTTCCGGGACAGAGATATAGCAATCAGCCCCAGCATTTT
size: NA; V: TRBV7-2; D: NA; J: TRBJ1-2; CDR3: CASRTAGALGYGYTF; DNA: TGTGCCAGCAGAACAGCAGGGGCGTTGGGTTATGGCTACACCTTC
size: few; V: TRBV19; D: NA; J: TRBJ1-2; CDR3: CATAWGVNYGYTF; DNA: TGTGCCACCGCGTGGGGGGTTAACTATGGCTACACCTTC
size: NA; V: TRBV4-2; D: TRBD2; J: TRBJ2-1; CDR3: CASSRKRLAGGPGEGNEQFF; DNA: TGTGCCAGCAGCCGGAAACGACTAGCGGGGGGGCCCGGGGAGGGCAATGAGCAGTTCTTC
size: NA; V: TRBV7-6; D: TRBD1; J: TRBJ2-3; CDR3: CASSLYQGAADTQYF; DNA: TGTGCCAGCAGCTTATACCAGGGGGCCGCAGATACGCAGTATTTT
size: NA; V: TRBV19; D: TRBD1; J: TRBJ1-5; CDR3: CASSRGQGAGNQPQHF; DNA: TGTGCCAGTAGTAGGGGACAGGGGGCCGGCAATCAGCCCCAGCATTTT
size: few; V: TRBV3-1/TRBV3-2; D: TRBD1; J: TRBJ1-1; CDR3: CASSLSDRDTEAFF; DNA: TGTGCCAGCAGCCTATCAGACAGGGACACTGAAGCTTTCTTT
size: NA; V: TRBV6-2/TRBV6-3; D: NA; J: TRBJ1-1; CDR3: CASSYSRETNTEAFF; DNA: TGTGCCAGCAGTTACTCGAGGGAGACGAACACTGAAGCTTTCTTT
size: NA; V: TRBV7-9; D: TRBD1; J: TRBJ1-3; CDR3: CASSSYGQGSGNTIYF; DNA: TGTGCCAGCAGCTCTTACGGACAGGGAAGTGGAAACACCATATATTTT
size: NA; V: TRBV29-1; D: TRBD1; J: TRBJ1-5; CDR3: CSARDSLNQPQHF; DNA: TGCAGCGCAAGGGACAGCCTTAATCAGCCCCAGCATTTT
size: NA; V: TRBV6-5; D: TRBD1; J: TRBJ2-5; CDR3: CASRDRSRWETQYF; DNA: TGTGCCAGCCGGGACAGGTCTAGGTGGGAGACCCAGTACTTC
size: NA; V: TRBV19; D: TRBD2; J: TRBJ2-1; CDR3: CASSFGAGDYNEQFF; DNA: TGTGCCAGTAGTTTTGGGGCGGGAGACTACAATGAGCAGTTCTTC
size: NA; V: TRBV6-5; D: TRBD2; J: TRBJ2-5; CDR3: CASASSGSWETQYF; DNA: TGTGCCAGCGCGTCTAGCGGGAGTTGGGAGACCCAGTACTTC
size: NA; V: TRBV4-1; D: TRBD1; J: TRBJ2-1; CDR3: CASSQDTTGVYEQFF; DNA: TGCGCCAGCAGCCAAGACACGACAGGGGTCTATGAGCAGTTCTTC
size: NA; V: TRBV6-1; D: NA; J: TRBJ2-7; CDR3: CASSEARDEQYF; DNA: TGTGCCAGCAGTGAAGCGCGGGACGAGCAGTACTTC
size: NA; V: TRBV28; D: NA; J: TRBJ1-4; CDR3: CAAVDSRNEKLFF; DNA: TGTGCCGCCGTGGACAGTAGAAATGAAAAACTGTTTTTT
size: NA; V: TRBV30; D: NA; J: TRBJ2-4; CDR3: CAWNEVPKNIQYF; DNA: TGTGCCTGGAATGAGGTTCCCAAAAACATTCAGTACTTC
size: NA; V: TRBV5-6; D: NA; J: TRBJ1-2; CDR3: CASSLGLGVIYGYTF; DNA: TGTGCCAGCAGCTTGGGGCTAGGGGTCATCTATGGCTACACCTTC
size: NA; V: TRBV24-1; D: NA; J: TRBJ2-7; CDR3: CAPGVGRAYEQYF; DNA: TGTGCCCCAGGGGTTGGCAGGGCTTACGAGCAGTACTTC
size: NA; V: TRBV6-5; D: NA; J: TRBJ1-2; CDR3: CASSYSRADYGYTF; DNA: TGTGCCAGCAGTTACTCGAGAGCCGACTATGGCTACACCTTC
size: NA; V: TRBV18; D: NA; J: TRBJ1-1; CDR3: CASSPQDTEAFF; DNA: TGTGCCAGCTCACCCCAGGACACTGAAGCTTTCTTT
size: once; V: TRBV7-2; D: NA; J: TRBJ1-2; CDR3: CASSLALAGNSGYTF; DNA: TGTGCCAGCAGCTTAGCGCTCGCAGGGAATAGTGGCTACACCTTC
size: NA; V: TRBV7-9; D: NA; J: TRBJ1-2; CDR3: CASSRGAAGNYGYTF; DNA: TGTGCCAGCAGCCGAGGTGCAGCTGGCAACTATGGCTACACCTTC
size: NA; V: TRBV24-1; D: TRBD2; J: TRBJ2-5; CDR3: CATSHGLAGGSETQYF; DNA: TGTGCCACCAGCCACGGACTAGCGGGAGGATCGGAGACCCAGTACTTC
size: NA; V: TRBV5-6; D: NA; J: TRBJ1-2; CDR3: CASSLARGNYGYTF; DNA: TGTGCCAGCAGCCTCGCACGGGGGAACTATGGCTACACCTTC
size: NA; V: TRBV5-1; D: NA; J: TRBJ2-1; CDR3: CASSLSGQFSYNEQFF; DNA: TGCGCCAGCAGCTTATCTGGACAGTTCTCCTACAATGAGCAGTTCTTC
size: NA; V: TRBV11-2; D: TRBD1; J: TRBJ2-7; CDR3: CASSSPTGGIYEQYF; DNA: TGTGCCAGCAGCTCGCCGACAGGGGGCATCTACGAGCAGTACTTC
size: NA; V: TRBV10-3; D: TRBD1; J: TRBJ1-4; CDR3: CAISELENRGLVYEKLFF; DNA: TGTGCCATCAGTGAACTGGAAAACAGGGGGCTCGTATATGAAAAACTGTTTTTT
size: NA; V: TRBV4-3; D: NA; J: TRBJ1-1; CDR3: CASSQGQLNTEAFF; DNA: TGCGCCAGCAGCCAAGGACAGCTGAACACTGAAGCTTTCTTT
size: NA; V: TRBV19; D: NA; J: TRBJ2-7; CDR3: CASSITRGLSYYEQYF; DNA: TGTGCCAGTAGTATTACGCGGGGACTTTCATACTACGAGCAGTACTTC
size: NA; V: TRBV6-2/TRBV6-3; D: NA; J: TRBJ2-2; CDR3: CASSIQAAGELFF; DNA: TGTGCCAGCAGTATCCAAGCGGCCGGGGAGCTGTTTTTT
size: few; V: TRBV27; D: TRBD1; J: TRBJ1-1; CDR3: CASSFWTGNWEAFF; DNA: TGTGCCAGCAGTTTCTGGACAGGGAATTGGGAAGCTTTCTTT